Listed below are T cell receptor beta chains from one sample, sequenced in a study of shared clonotypes between healthy human individuals. The data were produced by immunoSEQ multiplex PCR, yet TCRdb's version contains in-frame clones alone and is incomplete. The sample consists of fewer than 850,000 clones, around 96% of them appearing once. Specimen: naive CD8+ T cells sorted from blood. These receptor sequences come from a man younger than 40 in good health. CDR3s include the opening cysteine and the closing phenylalanine or tryptophan. A D gene is named only where the DNA matches it firmly.

v_call	d_call	j_call	cdr3_aa	cdr3_nt
TRBV6-5	-	TRBJ2-2	CASSYNTGLGELFF	TGTGCCAGCAGTTACAATACTGGGCTTGGGGAGCTGTTTTTT
TRBV28	TRBD1	TRBJ1-5	CASSLFFDTTGDQPQHF	TGTGCCAGCAGTTTATTTTTTGACACCACAGGGGATCAGCCCCAGCATTTT
TRBV6-9	-	TRBJ2-3	CASTLPTDTQYF	TGTGCCAGCACCCTCCCCACAGATACGCAGTATTTT
TRBV29-1	-	TRBJ1-2	CSVDGGEANYGYTF	TGCAGCGTTGACGGGGGAGAAGCTAACTATGGCTACACCTTC
TRBV5-4	TRBD1	TRBJ2-7	CASSEGQIDEQYF	TGTGCCAGCAGCGAGGGACAGATAGACGAGCAGTACTTC
TRBV5-6	TRBD2	TRBJ2-1	CASSTPGLAGANEQFF	TGTGCCAGCAGCACACCGGGACTAGCGGGAGCTAATGAGCAGTTCTTC
TRBV5-1	TRBD2	TRBJ2-3	CASSLEVAGGPDTQYF	TGCGCCAGCAGCTTGGAGGTCGCGGGAGGCCCAGATACGCAGTATTTT
TRBV28	-	TRBJ1-2	CASSVDIYGYTF	TGTGCCAGCAGTGTGGACATTTATGGCTACACCTTC
TRBV27	-	TRBJ1-1	CASSFQGAREAFF	TGTGCCAGCAGTTTTCAGGGCGCGCGGGAGGCTTTCTTT
TRBV4-3	-	TRBJ1-4	CASSYRVGDFFEKLFF	TGCGCCAGCAGTTACCGGGTGGGGGATTTCTTTGAAAAACTGTTTTTT
TRBV7-9	TRBD1	TRBJ2-1	CASSLGGQAPEFF	TGTGCCAGCAGCTTAGGGGGACAGGCACCCGAGTTCTTC
TRBV2	TRBD1	TRBJ1-4	CASGDSLSEKLFF	TGTGCCAGCGGGGACAGTCTTAGTGAAAAACTGTTTTTT
TRBV4-1	-	TRBJ2-2	CASSVRLGSGELFF	TGCGCCAGCAGCGTTAGACTGGGCAGCGGGGAGCTGTTTTTT
TRBV7-2	-	TRBJ2-3	CASSFFRVGRDTQYF	TGTGCCAGCAGCTTTTTCCGGGTGGGAAGAGATACGCAGTATTTT
TRBV4-3	-	TRBJ2-7	CASSQGGGEQYF	TGCGCCAGCAGCCAAGGTGGAGGCGAGCAGTACTTC
TRBV6-6	-	TRBJ2-2	CASTITGELFF	TGTGCCAGCACAATCACCGGGGAGCTGTTTTTT